The 8 T cell receptor beta chains listed next were all sequenced from one sample in a study of blood T cell repertoires in COVID-19. The repertoire was sequenced with immunoSEQ multiplex PCR; TCRdb's copy has only in-frame clones and lacks some. The top ten hold about 4.4% of the sample, which has more than 200,000 clones, about 80% seen once. The sample consisted of peripheral blood. These receptors all come from a man aged 50-60 years with active or convalescent COVID-19.

The CDR3 bases are TGTGCCAGCAGCGCCCCGGGACAGGGGGGATCGACCTACAATGAGCAGTTCTTC. It codes for CASSAPGQGGSTYNEQFF. The chain has TRBV7-9 and TRBJ2-1; 11 bases align to TRBD1. The V gene end was trimmed by 5 bases and the J gene end by 2 bases; junction bases not matched to a gene: 11. The CDR3 extends over 18 amino acids. CDR1 is SEHNR, CDR2 FQNEAQ, per germline (reference sequence). Variable domain in full (rest from reference TRBV7-9 and TRBJ2-1): DTGVSQNPRHKITKRGQNVTFRCDPISEHNRLYWYRQTLGQGPEFLTYFQNEAQLEKSRLLSDRFSAERPKGSFSTLEIQRTEQGDSAMYLCASSAPGQGGSTYNEQFFGPGTRLTVL.

V is TRBV7-2 and J is TRBJ1-2, with D unresolved. The CDR3 is 14 residues long. V lost 1 base and J 1 base, leaving 7 bases between the germline ends. CDR1 is SGHTA and CDR2 is FQGNSA in the germline V gene. CDR3 sequence (DNA): TGTGCCAGCAGCTTAGTTCGGGGTAACTATGGCTACACCTTC. Translation: CASSLVRGNYGYTF.

This rearrangement joins TRBV5-1 to TRBJ1-2; D is perhaps TRBD1 (5 bases). From germline, CDR1 is SGHRS and CDR2 YFSETQ. There are 14 residues in the CDR3. The V end lost 2 bases, the J end lost 6 bases, and 14 bases lay between the germline ends. CDR3 nucleotides: TGCGCCAGCAGCTTAACCCAGGGTCTAGATGGCTACACCTTC. This encodes CASSLTQGLDGYTF.

The V gene is TRBV5-1, the J gene TRBJ1-2, with D maybe TRBD1 (5 bases). Germline CDR1 is SGHRS and CDR2 is YFSETQ. With 1 base removed from V and 8 bases from J, the gap between germline ends came to 27 bases. The length of the CDR3 is 18 residues. The CDR3 DNA reads TGCGCCAGCAGCTTGCAGGGACTCGGAAAGATGGAAATATGGGGCTACACCTTC. Its translation: CASSLQGLGKMEIWGYTF.

The rearrangement uses TRBV6-6 and TRBJ1-2; TRBD1 matches 9 bases. This CDR3 is built from 16 residues. The germline gives CDR1 MNHNY, CDR2 SVGAGI (reference sequence). Germline trimming cut 4 bases from V and 3 bases from J; bases unmatched to any gene: 9. CDR3 in amino acids: CASSWGQGRGDYGYTF. CDR3 in DNA: TGTGCCAGCAGTTGGGGACAGGGAAGGGGCGACTATGGCTACACCTTC.

The chain carries TRBV27 and TRBJ1-6; tentative D call: TRBD1 (6 bases). The CDR3 totals 15 residues. V lost 6 bases and J 7 bases, leaving 16 bases between the germline ends. Germline CDR1 and CDR2: MNHEY and SMNVEV (reference sequence). The CDR3 coding sequence is TGTGCCAGCAGGACCTACAGGGAACGCAATTCACCCCTCCACTTT. This translates into CASRTYRERNSPLHF.

The CDR3 is CASSQIKIYGYTF. CDR3 sequence (DNA): TGTGCCAGCTCGCAGATCAAAATCTATGGCTACACCTTC. The rearrangement uses TRBV18 and TRBJ1-2; D is unresolved. Trimming left V 6 bases short and J 4 bases short, with 12 bases between. This CDR3 is 13 amino acids long. CDR1 is KGHSH and CDR2 is LQKENI in the germline V gene.

The V and J genes are TRBV24-1 and TRBJ2-2; 7 bases are a match to TRBD2. V was pared by 0 bases and J by 3 bases, with 6 bases of the junction left unmatched. The CDR3 length is 17 residues. Germline CDR1 KGHDR, CDR2 SFDVKD. The CDR3 DNA is TGTGCCACCAGTGATTTGGCCGGGGAGGGTGACACCGGGGAGCTGTTTTTT. Its protein product is CATSDLAGEGDTGELFF.